This T cell receptor (beta chain) appears in the sequencing data of a study of OX40 agonist ivuxolimab in advanced cancers. Background on the study: Partial responses occurred in Three dose-escalation patients, one with hepatocellular carcinoma and two with cutaneous melanoma.

In regard to this clone: Its target is not known.

Study-wide results and caveats: Researchers report that CD8+ T cells had, on average, more expanded clones than CD4+. Clonal expansion by week 6 occurred in CD4+ and CD8+ blood T cells (at 0.1 to 3.0 mg/kg).

Peripheral blood came from all dose cohorts at three timepoints. Measured with immunoSEQ multiplex PCR; TCRdb has only the in-frame clones, and not every one. The sample includes around 58,000 clones, around 89% of them seen just once. The material sequenced was CD4+ or CD8+ T cells sorted from blood, taken in a trial of the OX40 agonist ivuxolimab. The sequence came from an adult with an advanced solid tumor such as melanoma, head and neck, liver or kidney cancer.

The CDR3 coding sequence is TGTGCCAGCAGTGCCGGTACAGGGGCCTGGAAGCAGTACTTC. Translation gives CASSAGTGAWKQYF. This chain uses TRBV6-5 with TRBJ2-7; 7 bases are a match to TRBD1. The germline V gene encodes CDR1 MNHEY and CDR2 SVGAGI. The CDR3 is 14 amino acids. Germline trimming cut 5 bases from V and 8 bases from J; bases unmatched to any gene: 12.